This T cell receptor (beta chain) emerged from a study of blood T cells in healthy people across ages. A second PCR of roughly 7 to 11 cycles used a sample-barcoded 5' primer and a J-beta primer mix. Every molecule of cDNA carried a tag from a template-switch adaptor with 12 random nucleotides. MiXCR, run by TCRdb on the 5' RACE reads, gives a single entry per CDR3 protein. The table lists some 550,000 distinct CDR3 sequences, around 48% of them singletons. Comment on this clonotype: A much larger clone lies a single base off, so this may be a read error.

CDR1 is SEHNR, CDR2 FQNEAQ, per germline (reference sequence). The CDR3 runs 19 residues. V gave up 7 bases and J gave up 5 bases, with 32 bases separating them. The sequenced sample consisted of blood. The chain links TRBV7-9 to TRBJ1-1; unclear D gene. The sequence was obtained from a man at least 80 years old in good health. The CDR3 protein is CASNQVVGVLTPRATEAFF. CDR3 DNA sequence: TGTGCCAGCAACCAGGTCGTTGGCGTCCTCACCCCAAGGGCGACTGAAGCTTTCTTT. Full variable domain (missing parts from reference TRBV7-9 and TRBJ1-1): DTGVSQNPRHKITKRGQNVTFRCDPISEHNRLYWYRQTLGQGPEFLTYFQNEAQLEKSRLLSDRFSAERPKGSFSTLEIQRTEQGDSAMYLCASNQVVGVLTPRATEAFFGQGTRLTVV.